This T cell receptor (beta chain) was sequenced during a study of blood T cells in healthy people across ages. The wider study: Per every two T cells, about one barcoded beta molecule was captured by template switching.

Study outcomes and limitations: For the donors, CMV status was unknown and possibly confounded expanded clonotype changes.

As to this clonotype: The antigen remains undetermined.

Then a second PCR, running roughly 7 to 11 cycles, was carried out with a sample-barcoded 5' primer and a J-beta primer mix. Every single cDNA molecule received a tag from a template-switch adaptor with 12 random nucleotides. TCRdb itself ran the 5' RACE reads through MiXCR, one entry per CDR3 protein. Of over 1.5 million distinct CDR3 sequences in the sample, roughly 49% were seen once. Germline CDR1 SGDLS, CDR2 YYNGEE. This CDR3 region has 15 residues. Deletions cut 0 bases from V and 0 bases from J, with 7 bases between. The J gene is TRBJ1-3, the V gene TRBV9; D uncertain. The sequence was obtained from a woman aged 40-49 years in good health. The sample consisted of blood. The CDR3 DNA reads TGTGCCAGCAGCGTAGTCTCTAACTCTGGAAACACCATATATTTT. This gives the protein CASSVVSNSGNTIYF. Using reference TRBV9 and TRBJ1-3 for the parts outside the CDR3, the full variable domain is DSGVTQTPKHLITATGQRVTLRCSPRSGDLSVYWYQQSLDQGLQFLIQYYNGEERAKGNILERFSAQQFPDLHSELNLSSLELGDSALYFCASSVVSNSGNTIYFGEGSWLTVV.